These 11 T cell receptor beta chains came from one sample sequenced in a study of regulatory T cells in long-lasting Graves disease. As for time point: newly diagnosed GD, antithyroid drugs for less than 3 months. Preparation of the TCR library used RNA extracted from PBMCs. Sequencing libraries for TCR beta were prepared with iRepertoire HTBI primers and Arm-PCR of CDR3 regions. TCRdb re-called the multiplex PCR reads through MiXCR, storing one row per CDR3 protein. The sample records around 400,000 distinct CDR3 sequences, about 15% being singletons. These sequences were also reported in another study, on T cells in Graves' hyperthyroidism and ophthalmopathy.

This material consisted of peripheral blood mononuclear cells (PBMCs), taken at new diagnosis, from a patient treated with antithyroid drugs. These receptors came from a woman between 40 and 55 years old with Graves disease.

This clonotype was seen many times. This chain uses TRBV5-5 with TRBJ1-1; no definite D call. The V and J ends lost 2 bases and 8 bases respectively, with 10 bases between them. Germline assignment: CDR1 SGHKS and CDR2 YYEKEE (reference sequence). The CDR3 totals 12 residues. The CDR3 spells CASSFGSPEAFF. The CDR3 DNA follows: TGTGCCAGCAGCTTCGGGTCCCCAGAAGCTTTCTTT. Full variable domain (rest looked up from reference TRBV5-5 and TRBJ1-1): DAGVTQSPTHLIKTRGQQVTLRCSPISGHKSVSWYQQVLGQGPQFIFQYYEKEERGRGNFPDRFSARQFPNYSSELNVNALLLGDSALYLCASSFGSPEAFFGQGTRLTVV.

The CDR3 DNA is TGTGCCAGCAGTTACTTGCGGGGTCAAGAGACCCAGTACTTC. Translation: CASSYLRGQETQYF. The V and J genes are TRBV6-2 or TRBV6-3 and TRBJ2-5; tentative D call: TRBD2 (6 bases). The CDR3 consists of 14 residues. Trimming took 1 base from V and 2 from J, leaving 8 bases between them. CDR1 and CDR2 (germline): MNHEY, SVGEGT.

This chain links TRBV3-1 with TRBJ1-2, with 11 positions matching TRBD1. From germline, CDR1 is LGHDT and CDR2 YNNKEL (reference sequence). J gave up 8 bases and V 4 bases, and 15 bases lay outside the gene matches. The CDR3 consists of 17 residues. CDR3 loop: CASSLRDRGFLIFGYTF. CDR3 sequence (DNA): TGTGCCAGCAGCCTGAGGGACAGGGGGTTCCTTATTTTCGGCTACACCTTC.

In this sample, this clonotype turned up a few times. This chain uses TRBV5-1 with TRBJ2-1, with 9 bases aligning to TRBD1. V shed 6 bases and J 8 bases; nucleotides not matched to a gene: 12. This CDR3 is built from 15 residues. In germline, CDR1 is SGHRS, CDR2 YFSETQ. The CDR3 sequence is CASTAGGQGGDEQFF. CDR3 in DNA: TGCGCCAGCACCGCCGGGGGACAGGGCGGAGATGAGCAGTTCTTC.

This clonotype was observed a handful of times. This chain uses TRBV7-9 with TRBJ2-5, with 12 bases matching TRBD2. The CDR3 is made up of 15 amino acids. V shed 7 bases and J 5 bases; nucleotides not matched to a gene: 8. CDR1 and CDR2 from the germline V gene are SEHNR and FQNEAQ (reference sequence). CDR3 sequence reads: CASNLAGGPRETQYF. The CDR3, as DNA: TGTGCCAGCAATCTAGCGGGAGGGCCGCGTGAGACCCAGTACTTC.

Ten or more counts support this clonotype. The genes are TRBV28 and TRBJ1-5; no definite D call. The germline gives CDR1 MDHEN, CDR2 SYDVKM. V lost 2 bases, J lost 7 bases, and 15 bases lay in between. The CDR3 length is 15 residues. The CDR3 sequence is CASSLEEASDQPQHF. In DNA form, the CDR3 reads TGTGCCAGCAGTTTAGAGGAGGCAAGCGACCAGCCCCAGCATTTT.

Many counts were recorded for this clonotype. This chain uses TRBV11-2 with TRBJ2-7; 16 nucleotides match TRBD2. This CDR3 spans 17 amino acids. Germline CDR1 SGHAT, CDR2 FQNNGV. Germline trimming cut 6 bases from V and 6 bases from J; bases unmatched to any gene: 11. CDR3 sequence reads: CASSSAGGTSGRVEQYF. The DNA for the CDR3 is TGTGCCAGCAGTTCCGCGGGTGGGACTAGCGGGAGGGTCGAGCAGTACTTC.

This clonotype was observed at least ten times. V is TRBV18 and J is TRBJ2-7; TRBD2 agrees at 9 bases. With V trimmed by 4 bases and J by 5 bases, 9 bases remained unmatched. CDR1 KGHSH and CDR2 LQKENI come from the germline V gene. The length of the CDR3 is 15 residues. The CDR3 DNA reads TGTGCCAGCTCACTCGATAGCGGGAGACGGGACGAGCAGTACTTC. This codes for CASSLDSGRRDEQYF.

Comment on this clonotype: This clone may be a read error of a much larger clone one base away. V is TRBV7-8 and J is TRBJ2-1, with 7 bases fitting TRBD2. The CDR3 spans 15 residues. Per the germline V gene, CDR1 is SGHVS and CDR2 is FQNEAQ. The CDR3 loop reads CASSLKWEGYNEQSF. CDR3 coding DNA: TGTGCCAGCAGCTTAAAGTGGGAGGGTTACAATGAGCAGTCCTTC.

Only a few counts were recorded for this clonotype. The J gene is TRBJ2-3, the V gene TRBV30; D is perhaps TRBD1 (6 bases). V lost 5 bases and J 1 base, leaving 10 bases between the germline ends. From germline, CDR1 is GTSNPN and CDR2 SVGIG (reference sequence). The CDR3 has 13 amino acids. CDR3 nucleotides: TGTGCCTGGGGGGGCATTGGCACAGATACGCAGTATTTT. Protein sequence: CAWGGIGTDTQYF. The full variable domain, with the rest looked up from reference TRBV30 and TRBJ2-3, is SQTIHQWPATLVQPVGSPLSLECTVEGTSNPNLYWYRQAAGRGLQLLFYSVGIGQISSEVPQNLSASRPQDRQFILSSKKLLLSDSGFYLCAWGGIGTDTQYFGPGTRLTVL.

In this sample, this clonotype turned up many times. V and J are TRBV5-1 and TRBJ2-3; weak D call: TRBD1 (5 bases). Germline CDR1 is SGHRS and CDR2 is YFSETQ. CDR3 length equals 13 residues. The ends were cut back, 3 bases at V and 4 bases at J, with 9 bases in the middle. The DNA for the CDR3 is TGCGCCAGCAGCTGGCAGGGCCCAGATACGCAGTATTTT. Amino acid sequence: CASSWQGPDTQYF.